This T cell receptor (beta chain) was obtained from a study of shared clonotypes between healthy human individuals. Across the whole study: For every donor, three CD4 naive, three CD4 memory, two CD8 naive and one CD8 memory plates were used.

About this clone: Its target is unknown.

The protocol was immunoSEQ multiplex PCR, while the TCRdb copy is restricted to in-frame clones and leaves out a portion. The table records approximately 2.4 million clones, more than 90% of them present only once. Division of CD4+ cells produced a CD45RA+ naive subset and a CD45RA-negative memory subset. CDR1 and CDR2 (germline): KGHSH, LQKENI. V was clipped by 6 bases and J by 9 bases; unmatched bases: 16. The CDR3 covers 16 residues. Study results and limitations: Shared clonotypes across all four donors exceeded non-shared ones in generation probability.

The sequenced sample consisted of naive CD4+ T cells sorted from blood. Stated subset: CD45RA+ positively selected. The sequence came from a man aged 18 to 30 in good health. The chain has TRBV18 and TRBJ2-1, with 8 bases identical to TRBD2. The CDR3 is CASSLFNGGAEGEQFF. In DNA, the CDR3 is TGTGCCAGCTCCCTATTTAACGGGGGGGCCGAGGGTGAGCAGTTCTTC.